This TCR beta chain was identified in a study of T cell repertoires in cytomegalovirus infection. Study summary: Both recently identified HLA-C-restricted and well-studied HLA-B-restricted CMV epitopes were used in the study. It can be stated that public TCR beta signatures indicated CMV infection as well as a matching HLA type.

Study-level findings and limits: The response measured ex vivo was dominated by TCR beta clonotypes (HLA-C-restricted and CMV-specific). CMV carriers having the relevant HLA were flagged by cumulative public TCR beta family frequency.

The J segment lost 5 bases and the V segment lost 5 bases, leaving 9 bases of the junction unmatched. Per the germline V gene, CDR1 is SGHNT and CDR2 is YENEEA. The CDR3 length is 15 residues. TCRdb used MiXCR to reprocess the reads, holding one entry per CDR3 protein. The sample contains 100,000 or so distinct CDR3 sequences, roughly 41% of which appear only once. This clonotype was counted between two and nine times. Antigen unknown. Source: CD8+ T cells from cultured PBMCs, taken from culture after CMV antigen stimulation. The receptor's source is a human donor in good health (CMV status not recorded). Some clones in this sample may be carry-over from other donors' samples. This chain joins TRBV11-3 and TRBJ2-7; 10 bases agree with TRBD2. DNA of the CDR3: TGTGCCAGCAGCCCAAAGGCTACTAGCGGGGACGAGCAGTACTTC. Translated: CASSPKATSGDEQYF. The variable domain in full, with the rest retrieved from reference TRBV11-3 and TRBJ2-7, is EAGVVQSPRYKIIEKKQPVAFWCNPISGHNTLYWYLQNLGQGPELLIRYENEEAVDDSQLPKDRFSAERLKGVDSTLKIQPAELGDSAVYLCASSPKATSGDEQYFGPGTRLTVT.